These T cell receptor beta chains were read from a single sample in a study of blood T cell repertoires in COVID-19. Some clones are missing from TCRdb's copy, which holds only in-frame ones; the method was immunoSEQ multiplex PCR. The repertoire includes roughly 42,000 clones, 90% of them detected once, and roughly 2.8% sits in the top ten. The sequenced sample was peripheral blood. These receptors were taken from a man aged 50 to 60 with active COVID-19. Both conserved end residues are part of each CDR3. Each record gives: V gene, D gene, clone size, J gene, CDR3 DNA, CDR3 protein. The D gene is left open where the match is weak. A clone size is listed for some rows: how often the clone was seen (once, few, many), or a class if it is expanded.

>TRBV6-6|TRBD1|NA|TRBJ2-3
TGTGCCAGCAGTCCGGGACAGGGATTGCCCTGGAGCCAGAATACGCAGTATTTT
CASSPGQGLPWSQNTQYF
>TRBV7-2|NA|NA|TRBJ1-2
TGTGCCAGCAGCGCGAGGGGACAAGGACGCGAAGGCTACACCTTC
CASSARGQGREGYTF
>TRBV20-1|TRBD2|NA|TRBJ2-3
TGCAGTGCTAGTTTACTAGCGGGGGCTAGCACAGATACGCAGTATTTT
CSASLLAGASTDTQYF
>TRBV11-2|NA|NA|TRBJ1-2
TGTGCCAGCAGCTTAGAGGCCGGGAAGATCTATGGCTACACCTTC
CASSLEAGKIYGYTF
>TRBV3-1/TRBV3-2|NA|NA|TRBJ1-6
TGTGCCAGCAGCCAAGAGAGCCAGGGCCTAAATTCACCCCTCCACTTT
CASSQESQGLNSPLHF
>TRBV7-9|TRBD2|NA|TRBJ2-5
TGTGCCAGCAGCCCACCGCCATGGACTAGCGGGGGCAATAAAGAGACCCAGTACTTC
CASSPPPWTSGGNKETQYF
>TRBV19|NA|NA|TRBJ1-5
TGTGCCAGTAGTATAGAAGGAGGGGCTAGGAATCAGCCCCAGCATTTT
CASSIEGGARNQPQHF
>TRBV29-1|NA|NA|TRBJ2-1
TGCAGCGTTGAGAGATTCGAGAGCTCCTACAATGAGCAGTTCTTC
CSVERFESSYNEQFF
>TRBV9|NA|NA|TRBJ1-5
TGTGCCAGCAGCGGTGACGGGGGTCAGCCCCAGCATTTT
CASSGDGGQPQHF
>TRBV21-1|NA|NA|TRBJ2-5
TGTGCCAGCAGCAAGGGACAGCAAGAGACCCAGTACTTC
CASSKGQQETQYF
>TRBV6-6|TRBD1|NA|TRBJ2-1
TGTGCCAGCAGTTACACAGGGGCAGCCTCCAATGAGCAGTTCTTC
CASSYTGAASNEQFF
>TRBV14|TRBD1|NA|TRBJ1-2
TGTGCCAGCAGCCCTACCAGGGGGTTTCGTGAGGGCTACACCTTC
CASSPTRGFREGYTF
>TRBV10-3|NA|NA|TRBJ1-2
TGTGCCATCATGATAGACAGTCACTATGGCTATGGCTACACCTTC
CAIMIDSHYGYGYTF
>TRBV7-9|NA|NA|TRBJ1-1
TGTGCCAGCGAGCCAGGGAACACTGAAGCTTTCTTT
CASEPGNTEAFF
>TRBV30|NA|NA|TRBJ1-4
TGTGCCTGGAGTGTAGCCTACCAGCCGAGGGAAAAACTGTTTTTT
CAWSVAYQPREKLFF
>TRBV19|TRBD1|NA|TRBJ1-4
TGTGCCAGTAGTAGGGACAGGGGAACTAATGAAAAACTGTTTTTT
CASSRDRGTNEKLFF
>TRBV12-5|TRBD1|NA|TRBJ1-3
TGTGCTAGTGGATTACAGGGGACAGGAAACACCATATATTTT
CASGLQGTGNTIYF
>TRBV18|NA|NA|TRBJ2-2
TGTGCCAGCTCGTTTATAAGGCAGACAACCGGGGAGCTGTTTTTT
CASSFIRQTTGELFF
>TRBV29-1|TRBD1|NA|TRBJ2-3
TGCAGCGCAAGGACAGGGGCCGCAGATACGCAGTATTTT
CSARTGAADTQYF
>TRBV4-3|NA|NA|TRBJ2-7
TGCGCCAGCAGCCAGGTCGGAGACAGCCTGAGTGAGCAGTACTTC
CASSQVGDSLSEQYF
>TRBV4-3|TRBD1|NA|TRBJ2-5
TGCGCCAGCAGCCAAGGGACAGGCCGGGAGACCCAGTACTTC
CASSQGTGRETQYF
>TRBV15|NA|NA|TRBJ1-5
TGTGCCACCAGCCTTCGACAGGGCAATCAGCCCCAGCATTTT
CATSLRQGNQPQHF
>TRBV6-6|TRBD2|NA|TRBJ2-7
TGTGCCAGCAGTCTCTTCCTAGCGGGGGGTAGTCCCTACGAGCAGTACTTC
CASSLFLAGGSPYEQYF
>TRBV7-6|NA|NA|TRBJ2-7
TGTGCCAGCAGCTTCGCACTAGCCATCTCCTACGAGCAGTACTTC
CASSFALAISYEQYF
>TRBV19|TRBD2|once|TRBJ2-1
TGTGCCAGTAGTATGAGACTAGCGGGGGATTACAATGAGCAGTTCTTC
CASSMRLAGDYNEQFF
>TRBV7-2|TRBD1|NA|TRBJ2-7
TGTGCCAGCCTAGAGCTCCGGGACAGGGTAGGCTACGAGCAGTACTTC
CASLELRDRVGYEQYF
>TRBV2|NA|NA|TRBJ1-1
TGTGCCAGCAGTGTGACATTGAACACTGAAGCTTTCTTT
CASSVTLNTEAFF
>TRBV9|TRBD2|NA|TRBJ2-1
TGTGCCAGCAGCGTATCAAGCGGGGGGGCAAGTGAGCAGTTCTTC
CASSVSSGGASEQFF
>TRBV5-8|NA|NA|TRBJ1-1
TGTGCCAGCAGCCCGGAGGTGGCCACTGAAGCTTTCTTT
CASSPEVATEAFF
>TRBV18|NA|NA|TRBJ2-3
TGTGCCAGCTCACCCGTACAGGGGCGGGGAGATACGCAGTATTTT
CASSPVQGRGDTQYF
>TRBV4-2|TRBD2|once|TRBJ2-3
TGTGCCAGCAGCGCCCGACTAGCGGGGAGGACCACAGATACGCAGTATTTT
CASSARLAGRTTDTQYF
>TRBV10-1|TRBD1|NA|TRBJ1-5
TGCGCCAGCAGCCTAACCGACAGGGTTAGGAATAAGTTAAGCAATCAGCCCCAGCATTTT
CASSLTDRVRNKLSNQPQHF
>TRBV3-1/TRBV3-2|TRBD1|NA|TRBJ2-2
TGTGCCAGCAGCCAAGGGGACAGGGTGAGGGCCGGGGAGCTGTTTTTT
CASSQGDRVRAGELFF